This TCR beta chain was captured in a study of shared clonotypes between healthy human individuals. The wider study: CD4 naive cells filled three plates per donor, CD4 memory three, CD8 naive two and CD8 memory one. Study outcomes and limitations: Clonotypes shared by all four sorted-subset donors had higher generation probabilities than non-shared clonotypes.

This clone is a singleton in its sample. Antigen: not known. From germline, CDR1 is PRHDT and CDR2 FYEKMQ (reference sequence). CDR3 size: 15 residues. V dropped 2 bases and J dropped 3 bases, with 11 bases sitting between them. Per the study methods: From ImmunoSEQ came sequences covering only the junction and carrying no quality scores, so filtering differed. Method: immunoSEQ multiplex PCR; TCRdb's copy keeps in-frame clones and lacks some. The D gene and trimming were derived from the DNA, and the V and J assignments and clone size from that table. Here the sample spans roughly 2 million clones, around 95% being singletons.

The sequenced sample consisted of naive CD4+ T cells sorted from blood. The subset denotes: CD45RA+ positively selected. The chain is built from TRBV13 and TRBJ1-5, with D perhaps TRBD1 (5 bases). This clonotype originated in a man between 18 and 29 years old in good health. In nucleotides, the CDR3 is TGTGCCAGCAGCTTAAGGGCCAGGGACAATCAGCCCCAGCATTTT. Amino acids: CASSLRARDNQPQHF.